This entry lists 16 T cell receptor beta chains sequenced from one sample in a study of blood T cell repertoires in COVID-19. The assay was immunoSEQ multiplex PCR, and TCRdb's table has in-frame clones only and misses some. The table shows around 480,000 clones, with about 87% occurring only once. The sample consisted of peripheral blood. These TCRs come from a woman in her forties or fifties with COVID-19, enrolled during active disease.

The chain recombines TRBV19 with TRBJ2-7; 7 bases match TRBD1. This CDR3 has 15 amino acids. CDR1 LNHDA and CDR2 SQIVND come from the germline V gene (reference sequence). Losses at the gene ends were 5 bases for V and 0 bases for J; bases not matched to a gene: 7. CDR3 nucleotides: TGTGCCAGTAGTTCCTCGGGACAGTTCTCCTACGAGCAGTACTTC. It is translated as CASSSSGQFSYEQYF.

The chain is built from TRBV10-2 and TRBJ1-2; D may be TRBD1 (6 bases). The V gene's germline CDR1 is WSHSY and CDR2 SAAADI. V was shortened by 3 bases and J by 6 bases, with 14 bases between the two germline ends. The length of the CDR3 is 14 residues. Here the CDR3 DNA reads TGCGCCAGCAGTGACGTCCCCGGGGGGCATGGCTACACCTTC. Translating it yields CASSDVPGGHGYTF.

The chain links TRBV6-5 to TRBJ1-5, with D tentatively TRBD1 (5 bases). V lost 4 bases to trimming and J lost 1 base, with 11 bases between them. The CDR3 extends over 15 amino acids. Per the germline V gene, CDR1 is MNHEY and CDR2 is SVGAGI. This chain's CDR3 is CASSFSRQSNQPQHF. In DNA form, the CDR3 reads TGTGCCAGCAGTTTCAGTCGACAGAGCAATCAGCCCCAGCATTTT.

The V and J genes are TRBV9 and TRBJ2-1; TRBD1 matches 8 bases. Trimming cost V 2 bases and J 0 bases; bases outside gene matches: 1. The CDR3 has 15 residues. The V gene's germline CDR1 is SGDLS and CDR2 YYNGEE. The CDR3 is CASSVDRGSYNEQFF. The CDR3 DNA reads as TGTGCCAGCAGCGTCGACAGGGGCTCCTACAATGAGCAGTTCTTC.

The chain recombines TRBV9 with TRBJ1-1; the D gene is possibly TRBD1 (6 bases). CDR1 SGDLS and CDR2 YYNGEE come from the germline V gene. V lost 0 bases to trimming and J lost 1 base, with 13 bases between them. The CDR3 sequence is 16 residues long. CDR3: CASSVGRGRGNTEAFF. In DNA, the CDR3 is TGTGCCAGCAGCGTAGGGAGGGGGAGGGGGAACACTGAAGCTTTCTTT.

Only one count was recorded for this clone. The identical CDR3 is also encoded by other nucleotide sequences in the sample. The gene calls are TRBV6-6 and TRBJ1-3; TRBD1 matches at 7 bases. CDR1 is MNHNY and CDR2 is SVGAGI in the germline V gene (reference sequence). This CDR3 spans 15 amino acids. Trimming at V came to 6 bases and at J to 2 bases, leaving 7 bases not matched to a gene. CDR3 coding DNA: TGTGCCAGCAGAGCGACAGGGTCGGCTGGAAACACCATATATTTT. It translates to CASRATGSAGNTIYF.

CDR3 in amino acids: CSVAEADMNTEAFF. The CDR3 nucleotides are TGCAGCGTTGCGGAGGCAGACATGAACACTGAAGCTTTCTTT. The chain carries TRBV29-1 and TRBJ1-1; no firm D call. This CDR3 has 14 residues. V lost 4 bases to trimming and J lost 0 bases, with 12 bases between them. CDR1 is SQVTM, CDR2 ANQGSEA, per germline.

This clone turned up a few times. V gene TRBV15 combines with J gene TRBJ2-3; maybe TRBD2 (6 bases). The germline V and J ends were trimmed by 1 base and 4 bases, with 15 bases remaining between them. The CDR3 covers 16 residues. Germline V lookup: CDR1 LNHNV, CDR2 YYDKDF (reference sequence). As DNA, the CDR3 is TGTGCCACCAGCAGAGGCGGGACTTCTCGTGCAGATACGCAGTATTTT. It yields the protein CATSRGGTSRADTQYF.

The rearrangement uses TRBV10-3 and TRBJ2-7; D possibly corresponds to TRBD1 (6 bases). This CDR3 is built from 17 residues. Germline CDR1 reads ENHRY; CDR2 reads SYGVKD. V gave up 6 bases and J gave up 2 bases, with 23 bases separating them. CDR3 DNA: TGTGCCATCAGCACAGGGTTATCGATTCAATGGGCCTACGAGCAGTACTTC. Its protein is CAISTGLSIQWAYEQYF.

The V and J genes are TRBV7-3 and TRBJ2-1; D perhaps matches TRBD1 (5 bases). Trimming left V 5 bases short and J 5 bases short, with 10 bases between. Germline V gene data show CDR1 as SGHTA and CDR2 as FQGTGA. This CDR3 spans 13 amino acids. This chain's CDR3 is CASSQGPNNEQFF. CDR3 sequence (DNA): TGTGCCAGCAGCCAGGGTCCCAACAATGAGCAGTTCTTC.

The V and J genes are TRBV28 and TRBJ1-1; D unresolved. CDR1 is MDHEN, CDR2 SYDVKM, per germline. This CDR3 has 12 amino acids. V was cut by 4 bases and J by 3 bases, with 6 bases left in between. Here the CDR3 reads CASSSSDTEAFF. The DNA of the CDR3 is TGTGCCAGCAGTTCTTCTGACACTGAAGCTTTCTTT.

The chain uses TRBV5-4 and TRBJ1-1, with 8 bases lining up with TRBD1. The CDR3 runs to 14 residues. V was pared by 4 bases and J by 1 base, with 3 bases of the junction left unmatched. Germline assignment: CDR1 SGHNT and CDR2 YYREEE (reference sequence). Written as DNA, the CDR3 is TGTGCCAGCAGCATACAGGGGGAGAACACTGAAGCTTTCTTT. As protein: CASSIQGENTEAFF. The variable domain in full, with the rest retrieved from reference TRBV5-4 and TRBJ1-1, is ETGVTQSPTHLIKTRGQQVTLRCSSQSGHNTVSWYQQALGQGPQFIFQYYREEENGRGNFPPRFSGLQFPNYSSELNVNALELDDSALYLCASSIQGENTEAFFGQGTRLTVV.

V gene TRBV6-5 combines with J gene TRBJ1-1; D ambiguous. The CDR3 is made up of 11 amino acids. Germline assignment: CDR1 MNHEY and CDR2 SVGAGI. Trimming pared 6 bases from V and 5 bases from J, leaving 7 bases between. CDR3 nucleotides: TGTGCCAGCAGGGGCTTGACTGAAGCTTTCTTT. Translating gives CASRGLTEAFF.

The rearrangement uses TRBV18 and TRBJ2-3; TRBD1 agrees at 8 bases. Germline loops: CDR1 KGHSH, CDR2 LQKENI. V lost 3 bases, J lost 4 bases, and 6 bases stayed unmatched. The CDR3 extends over 15 amino acids. The CDR3 spells CASSPPGTGPDTQYF. The CDR3 DNA reads as TGTGCCAGCTCACCTCCCGGGACAGGTCCAGATACGCAGTATTTT.

The V and J genes are TRBV30 and TRBJ2-1, with D uncertain. V shed 1 base and J shed 9 bases, with 7 bases lying between them. The germline V gene encodes CDR1 GTSNPN and CDR2 SVGIG (reference sequence). The CDR3 contains 11 residues. The CDR3 nucleotides read TGTGCCTGGAGTGCTGCGGTTGAGCAGTTCTTC. Its translation is CAWSAAVEQFF. Variable domain in full (rest from reference TRBV30 and TRBJ2-1): SQTIHQWPATLVQPVGSPLSLECTVEGTSNPNLYWYRQAAGRGLQLLFYSVGIGQISSEVPQNLSASRPQDRQFILSSKKLLLSDSGFYLCAWSAAVEQFFGPGTRLTVL.

V usage is TRBV29-1 and J usage is TRBJ2-3, with no clear D. CDR3 length: 13 amino acids. Per germline, CDR1 SQVTM and CDR2 ANQGSEA. V lost 6 bases and J lost 4, with 14 bases in between. In nucleotides, the CDR3 is TGCAGCGTGGCGGCGTCGCCCGCAGATACGCAGTATTTT. Its protein is CSVAASPADTQYF.